These T cell receptor beta chains were read from a single sample in a study of T-cell memory formation after mild COVID-19. Each CDR3 protein is one row after TCRdb ran MiXCR on the 5' RACE reads. Of about 140,000 distinct CDR3 sequences in the sample, about 14% are singletons; the top ten hold about 27%. Sequenced sample: PBMCs or a T cell subset sorted from them (not recorded which). All receptors come from an adult woman who had mild COVID-19 (a few samples of this study predate the infection). Cell type and time point are not known. Each CDR3 is given with its conserved first and last residue. The order of the fields is clone size, J gene, V gene, D gene, CDR3 DNA, CDR3 protein. The D gene is left open where the match is weak. Not every row has a clone size; where given, it reads once, few, many or a size class.

clone size: few; J gene: TRBJ2-7; V gene: TRBV5-4; D gene: NA; CDR3 DNA: TGTGCCAGCAGCGCCCCAGGGAGTAGAGGCTACGAGCAGTACTTC; CDR3 protein: CASSAPGSRGYEQYF
clone size: NA; J gene: TRBJ2-3; V gene: TRBV20-1; D gene: NA; CDR3 DNA: TGCAGTGCTAGAGTGGGGACACCCCCGACAGATACGCAGTATTTT; CDR3 protein: CSARVGTPPTDTQYF
clone size: NA; J gene: TRBJ2-1; V gene: TRBV5-1; D gene: TRBD2; CDR3 DNA: TGCGCCAACAGCGGGAGGGACGACAATGAGCAGTTCTTC; CDR3 protein: CANSGRDDNEQFF
clone size: NA; J gene: TRBJ2-7; V gene: TRBV12-3/TRBV12-4; D gene: TRBD2; CDR3 DNA: TGTGCCAGCAGCGAGGCCGGGAGGACTAGATACGAGCAGTACTTC; CDR3 protein: CASSEAGRTRYEQYF
clone size: few; J gene: TRBJ2-7; V gene: TRBV19; D gene: NA; CDR3 DNA: TGTGCCAGTAGTAGAGGGGAGGTAGGCGAGCAGTACTTC; CDR3 protein: CASSRGEVGEQYF
clone size: few; J gene: TRBJ1-1; V gene: TRBV9; D gene: NA; CDR3 DNA: TGTGCCAGCAGCCCCCCGGGACAATACACTGAAGCTTTCTTT; CDR3 protein: CASSPPGQYTEAFF
clone size: few; J gene: TRBJ1-1; V gene: TRBV7-2; D gene: TRBD1; CDR3 DNA: TGTGCCAGCAGCTTAACAACTGGGACAGGTCCCCAATGGGCTTTCTTT; CDR3 protein: CASSLTTGTGPQWAFF
clone size: NA; J gene: TRBJ2-1; V gene: TRBV13; D gene: NA; CDR3 DNA: TGTGCCAGCAGCTTATATTCGGGACGCTCCTACAATGAGCAGTTCTTC; CDR3 protein: CASSLYSGRSYNEQFF
clone size: NA; J gene: TRBJ2-1; V gene: TRBV7-8; D gene: TRBD2; CDR3 DNA: TGTGCCAGCAGCGAATGGGGGGTAGCGGGGGCCTCCTACAATGAGCAGTTCTTC; CDR3 protein: CASSEWGVAGASYNEQFF
clone size: NA; J gene: TRBJ1-1; V gene: TRBV7-2; D gene: NA; CDR3 DNA: TGTGCCAGCAGCTTAACTACGGACACTGGTGGGGCTGAAGCTTTCTTT; CDR3 protein: CASSLTTDTGGAEAFF
clone size: few; J gene: TRBJ2-5; V gene: TRBV2; D gene: TRBD1; CDR3 DNA: TGTGCCAGCAGAGAGGGACAGTTGTACCAAGAGACCCAGTACTTC; CDR3 protein: CASREGQLYQETQYF
clone size: few; J gene: TRBJ2-1; V gene: TRBV30; D gene: NA; CDR3 DNA: TGTGCCTGGAGTGTTATCCCCGTGGGCGACTCCCAGTTCTTC; CDR3 protein: CAWSVIPVGDSQFF
clone size: NA; J gene: TRBJ2-7; V gene: TRBV7-2; D gene: NA; CDR3 DNA: TGTGCCAGCAGCCCAGAGGCTGGGGGCTGGGAGCAGTACTTC; CDR3 protein: CASSPEAGGWEQYF
clone size: NA; J gene: TRBJ2-7; V gene: TRBV15; D gene: TRBD1; CDR3 DNA: TGTGCCACCAGCAGCGGGGACAGGGGTTACGAGCAGTACTTC; CDR3 protein: CATSSGDRGYEQYF
clone size: few; J gene: TRBJ2-1; V gene: TRBV5-1; D gene: NA; CDR3 DNA: TGCGCCAGCGGATATTTCCCGGGACCAACCAATGAGCAGTTCTTC; CDR3 protein: CASGYFPGPTNEQFF
clone size: few; J gene: TRBJ2-7; V gene: TRBV7-2; D gene: TRBD2; CDR3 DNA: TGTGCCAGCAGCCACGGGACTAGCGGACCCATTTACGAGCAGTACTTC; CDR3 protein: CASSHGTSGPIYEQYF
clone size: NA; J gene: TRBJ2-2; V gene: TRBV10-3; D gene: TRBD1; CDR3 DNA: TGTGCCATCAGTGGATTACAGGGGGCGGAGACCGGGGAGCTGTTTTTT; CDR3 protein: CAISGLQGAETGELFF
clone size: few; J gene: TRBJ1-2; V gene: TRBV20-1; D gene: TRBD1; CDR3 DNA: TGCAGTGCTAGAGACCATATGGGACAGGGGGTATTC; CDR3 protein: CSARDHMGQGVF
clone size: NA; J gene: TRBJ2-2; V gene: TRBV7-8; D gene: TRBD1; CDR3 DNA: TGTGCCAGCAGCGAACACCCGGGACAGGCGAGGGGGGAGCTGTTTTTT; CDR3 protein: CASSEHPGQARGELFF
clone size: NA; J gene: TRBJ2-2; V gene: TRBV15; D gene: NA; CDR3 DNA: TGTGCCACCAGCAGAGAGGGGACGGAGCTGTTTTTT; CDR3 protein: CATSREGTELFF
clone size: NA; J gene: TRBJ1-2; V gene: TRBV9; D gene: TRBD1; CDR3 DNA: TGTGCCAGCAGTCGACAGGGGGGCTACACCTTC; CDR3 protein: CASSRQGGYTF
clone size: NA; J gene: TRBJ2-3; V gene: TRBV13; D gene: NA; CDR3 DNA: TGTGCCAGCAGCTTTTACTCCTCGGTCGATACGCAGTATTTT; CDR3 protein: CASSFYSSVDTQYF
clone size: many; J gene: TRBJ2-7; V gene: TRBV7-6; D gene: NA; CDR3 DNA: TGTGCCAGCAGTCGACAGGCTAAGGATCCCTACGAGCAGTACTTC; CDR3 protein: CASSRQAKDPYEQYF
clone size: few; J gene: TRBJ2-3; V gene: TRBV5-1; D gene: TRBD1; CDR3 DNA: TGCGCCAGCAGCTTCTGGGACAGGAATACAGATACGCAGTATTTT; CDR3 protein: CASSFWDRNTDTQYF
clone size: few; J gene: TRBJ2-1; V gene: TRBV20-1; D gene: TRBD2; CDR3 DNA: TGCAGTGCGAATACCGGGACTAGGCGCTACAATGAGCAGTTCTTC; CDR3 protein: CSANTGTRRYNEQFF
clone size: few; J gene: TRBJ2-2; V gene: TRBV6-5; D gene: TRBD2; CDR3 DNA: TGTGCCAGCAGTTACCCTCGGACTAGCGGGAGGGCCGTCCCCGGGGAGCTGTTTTTT; CDR3 protein: CASSYPRTSGRAVPGELFF
clone size: many; J gene: TRBJ2-7; V gene: TRBV14; D gene: TRBD1; CDR3 DNA: TGTGCCAGCAGCCATCCGACAGGGGGCTCCTACGAGCAGTACTTC; CDR3 protein: CASSHPTGGSYEQYF
clone size: NA; J gene: TRBJ2-1; V gene: TRBV5-1; D gene: NA; CDR3 DNA: TGCGCCAGCAGCTTGGAAGGGGGTCGGTGGGGCTACAATGAGCAGTTCTTC; CDR3 protein: CASSLEGGRWGYNEQFF
clone size: NA; J gene: TRBJ1-3; V gene: TRBV6-2/TRBV6-3; D gene: NA; CDR3 DNA: TGTGCCAGCAGTAGAGGACCGTATCTCTCTGGAAACACCATATATTTT; CDR3 protein: CASSRGPYLSGNTIYF
clone size: NA; J gene: TRBJ2-5; V gene: TRBV5-6; D gene: TRBD2; CDR3 DNA: TGTGCCAGCAGACCCGGACTAGCGGGGGAGGAGACCCAGTACTTC; CDR3 protein: CASRPGLAGEETQYF
clone size: few; J gene: TRBJ2-3; V gene: TRBV7-6; D gene: NA; CDR3 DNA: TGTGCCAGCAGCTTAGGGTCCAGATACACAGATACGCAGTATTTT; CDR3 protein: CASSLGSRYTDTQYF
clone size: NA; J gene: TRBJ2-7; V gene: TRBV7-9; D gene: TRBD1; CDR3 DNA: TGTGCCAGCAGCTTAGTGGGACAGGGCTACGAGCAGTACTTC; CDR3 protein: CASSLVGQGYEQYF
clone size: many; J gene: TRBJ2-7; V gene: TRBV20-1; D gene: TRBD2; CDR3 DNA: TGCAGTGCTCTGAAGACGCGGGAGGGAATCTACGAGCAGTACTTC; CDR3 protein: CSALKTREGIYEQYF
clone size: NA; J gene: TRBJ2-7; V gene: TRBV11-2; D gene: NA; CDR3 DNA: TGTGCCAGCAGCCAAGTCGGGGGAGAGCAGTACTTC; CDR3 protein: CASSQVGGEQYF
clone size: few; J gene: TRBJ2-7; V gene: TRBV12-3/TRBV12-4; D gene: NA; CDR3 DNA: TGTGCCAGCAGTTTTGACGGGCCCTACGAGCAGTACTTC; CDR3 protein: CASSFDGPYEQYF
clone size: NA; J gene: TRBJ2-7; V gene: TRBV7-2; D gene: NA; CDR3 DNA: TGTGCCAGCAGCGGCCACTACCGGGACTTTACGTACGAGCAGTACTTC; CDR3 protein: CASSGHYRDFTYEQYF
clone size: NA; J gene: TRBJ2-5; V gene: TRBV12-3/TRBV12-4; D gene: NA; CDR3 DNA: TGTGCCAGCAGTCCTGTCCGGTGGGGGTCCGGCCAAGAGACCCAGTACTTC; CDR3 protein: CASSPVRWGSGQETQYF
clone size: NA; J gene: TRBJ1-2; V gene: TRBV5-4; D gene: NA; CDR3 DNA: TGTGCCAGCAGCTTGGGAGGGGACGGATTACCTTTCTATGGCTACACCTTC; CDR3 protein: CASSLGGDGLPFYGYTF
clone size: few; J gene: TRBJ2-3; V gene: TRBV7-9; D gene: NA; CDR3 DNA: TGTGCCAGCAGCTATCCCGCAGATACGCAGTATTTT; CDR3 protein: CASSYPADTQYF
clone size: many; J gene: TRBJ2-7; V gene: TRBV5-1; D gene: NA; CDR3 DNA: TGCGCCAGCAGTCCCCCGGGGGACTACGAGCAGTACTTC; CDR3 protein: CASSPPGDYEQYF
clone size: NA; J gene: TRBJ2-1; V gene: TRBV11-2; D gene: TRBD2; CDR3 DNA: TGTGCCAGCAGCTTCCCCGGGACTAGCGCTAGTAATGAGCAGTTCTTC; CDR3 protein: CASSFPGTSASNEQFF
clone size: few; J gene: TRBJ1-1; V gene: TRBV7-3; D gene: TRBD1; CDR3 DNA: TGTGCCAGCAGCTTAGGACAGGGGCAGAACACTGAAGCTTTCTTT; CDR3 protein: CASSLGQGQNTEAFF